What follows are 22 T cell receptor beta chains derived from one specimen sequenced in a study of blood T cell repertoires in COVID-19. Data came from immunoSEQ multiplex PCR; TCRdb stores just in-frame clones and leaves some out. The sample includes about 120,000 clones, 60% to 80% seen only once; the top ten take about a sixth. The sequencing input was peripheral blood. The receptor set was obtained from a woman of 80 years or more with active or convalescent COVID-19.

The V gene is TRBV5-1, the J gene TRBJ2-7, with 10 bases matching TRBD2. V was clipped by 0 bases and J by 5 bases; unmatched bases: 5. The germline CDR1 and CDR2 sequences are SGHRS and YFSETQ. The CDR3 covers 15 residues. CDR3 protein: CASSLALAGGHEQYF. The CDR3 coding sequence is TGCGCCAGCAGCTTGGCGTTAGCGGGAGGCCACGAGCAGTACTTC.

This clone was seen once. This CDR3 reads CASSQGDEQFF. The CDR3 DNA sequence: TGTGCCAGCAGCCAAGGCGATGAGCAGTTCTTC. The chain combines TRBV3-1 (or the pseudogene TRBV3-2) with TRBJ2-1; the D is unclear. CDR3 length equals 11 residues. V was trimmed by 1 base and J by 8 bases, leaving 3 bases between them. Germline V CDR1 and CDR2: LGHDT, YNNKEL (reference sequence).

This sequence joins TRBV5-4 and TRBJ2-2; the D is unclear. V was shortened by 2 bases and J by 4 bases, with 15 bases between the two germline ends. The CDR3 covers 16 residues. Germline V gives CDR1 SGHNT, CDR2 YYREEE (reference sequence). Written as DNA, the CDR3 is TGTGCCAGCAGCTTTGGCGGCCCATCGGGCACCGGGGAGCTGTTTTTT. It translates to CASSFGGPSGTGELFF.

This chain links TRBV5-1 with TRBJ2-1; 13 bases are shared with TRBD2. The germline CDR1 and CDR2 sequences are SGHRS and YFSETQ. J gave up 0 bases and V 4 bases, and 13 bases lay outside the gene matches. The CDR3 consists of 20 residues. The CDR3 spells CASSPVGTSGTESSYNEQFF. The CDR3 DNA follows: TGCGCCAGCAGCCCCGTTGGGACTAGCGGGACCGAGAGCTCCTACAATGAGCAGTTCTTC.

The chain links TRBV14 to TRBJ2-1; the match to TRBD2 covers 12 bases. The trim removed 3 bases at V and 9 bases at J, leaving 6 bases unmatched. This CDR3 region has 15 residues. Germline CDR1 SGHDN, CDR2 FVKESK. CDR3 DNA: TGTGCCAGCAGCCAGACTAGCGGGAGTACCGGTGAGCAGTTCTTC. Translation gives CASSQTSGSTGEQFF.

This chain links TRBV6-1 with TRBJ1-1; 8 bases match TRBD1. Germline trimming cut 3 bases from V and 1 base from J; bases unmatched to any gene: 4. Germline V gives CDR1 MNHNS, CDR2 SASEGT. The CDR3 runs to 15 residues. The CDR3 coding sequence is TGTGCCAGCAGTGAGGGACAGGCTCCGAACACTGAAGCTTTCTTT. Translation: CASSEGQAPNTEAFF.

The rearrangement joins TRBV29-1 to TRBJ1-1; TRBD1 aligns across 8 bases. Germline V CDR1 and CDR2: SQVTM, ANQGSEA. The CDR3 spans 15 residues. Trimming at V came to 4 bases and at J to 4 bases, leaving 11 bases not matched to a gene. The CDR3 protein is CSVASTRTGPTEAFF. For the CDR3, the DNA is TGCAGCGTTGCCTCGACAAGGACAGGGCCCACTGAAGCTTTCTTT.

The chain joins TRBV7-9 to TRBJ2-3; D ambiguous. The CDR3 has 14 amino acids. Between the trimmed V and J ends, which lost 5 bases and 2 bases, there was a span of 11 bases. Germline V lookup: CDR1 SEHNR, CDR2 FQNEAQ (reference sequence). CDR3 DNA sequence: TGTGCCAGCAGCACACGCGGTTTCACAGATACGCAGTATTTT. Encoded protein: CASSTRGFTDTQYF.

The chain has TRBV7-3 and TRBJ2-1, with 8 bases lining up with TRBD2. The CDR3 totals 16 residues. V dropped 5 bases and J dropped 4; count of bases not matched to a gene: 10. Germline CDR1 and CDR2: SGHTA and FQGTGA. The CDR3 DNA reads TGTGCCAGCAGCCCCCGTGCCAGCGGGAGATACAATGAGCAGTTCTTC. This encodes CASSPRASGRYNEQFF. The full variable domain, rest sourced from reference TRBV7-3 and TRBJ2-1, is GAGVSQTPSNKVTEKGKYVELRCDPISGHTALYWYRQSLGQGPEFLIYFQGTGAADDSGLPNDRFFAVRPEGSVSTLKIQRTERGDSAVYLCASSPRASGRYNEQFFGPGTRLTVL.

The chain uses TRBV7-6 and TRBJ1-6; 7 bases line up with TRBD1. The CDR3 spans 14 residues. V was clipped by 5 bases and J by 7 bases; unmatched bases: 5. The germline CDR1 and CDR2 sequences are SGHVS and FNYEAQ. CDR3 region: CASSRTGLNSPLHF. CDR3 nucleotides: TGTGCCAGCAGCAGGACAGGCTTAAATTCACCCCTCCACTTT.

The chain recombines TRBV28 with TRBJ1-2; 8 bases agree with TRBD1. Trimming at V came to 6 bases and at J to 5 bases, leaving 2 bases not matched to a gene. This CDR3 spans 12 amino acids. CDR1 is MDHEN, CDR2 SYDVKM, per germline. The CDR3 sequence is CASSRTGYGYTF. In DNA form, the CDR3 reads TGTGCCAGCAGCCGGACAGGGTATGGCTACACCTTC.

This clone was recorded a few times. The chain has TRBV7-2 and TRBJ1-5; D remains ambiguous. Germline-derived CDR1 and CDR2 are SGHTA and FQGNSA. The CDR3 consists of 15 residues. Trimming removed 4 bases at V and 4 bases at J, with 14 bases between. In nucleotides, the CDR3 is TGTGCCAGCAGCTCAGTCTCAGGAGGGAATCAGCCCCAGCATTTT. Amino acids: CASSSVSGGNQPQHF.

This clone was seen only a few times. The chain couples TRBV5-5 to TRBJ2-2; the D is unclear. CDR1 is SGHKS and CDR2 is YYEKEE in the germline V gene (reference sequence). This CDR3 is 15 amino acids long. Trimming pared 0 bases from V and 4 bases from J, leaving 10 bases between. The CDR3 loop is CASSLAVSPTGELFF. CDR3 DNA sequence: TGTGCCAGCAGCTTGGCCGTTAGTCCCACCGGGGAGCTGTTTTTT.

The rearrangement joins TRBV5-1 to TRBJ2-2; TRBD2 matches 14 bases. The ends lost 3 bases at V and 6 bases at J; junction bases unmatched: 4. This CDR3 comprises 16 residues. Germline V CDR1 and CDR2: SGHRS, YFSETQ. This chain's CDR3 is CASSSGLAGVAGELFF. The DNA of the CDR3 is TGCGCCAGCAGCTCGGGACTAGCGGGAGTGGCCGGGGAGCTGTTTTTT.

This clone has just a few counts. The chain has TRBV5-1 and TRBJ1-5, with D possibly being TRBD1 (5 bases). The ends were cut back, 2 bases at V and 3 bases at J, with 15 bases in the middle. CDR3 length: 16 amino acids. CDR1 is SGHRS and CDR2 is YFSETQ in the germline V gene. CDR3 sequence: CASSLEGLANNQPQHF. The DNA of the CDR3 is TGCGCCAGCAGCTTAGAGGGACTGGCAAACAATCAGCCCCAGCATTTT.

This chain links TRBV11-1 with TRBJ2-7; 7 bases align to TRBD1. Germline-derived CDR1 and CDR2 are SGHAT and FQDESV (reference sequence). V shed 1 base and J 7 bases; nucleotides not matched to a gene: 7. The length of the CDR3 is 14 residues. CDR3 bases: TGTGCCAGCAGCTTAGGTCGACAGGGAAGGGAGCAGTACTTC. It encodes CASSLGRQGREQYF.

This chain links TRBV28 with TRBJ1-1, with D hard to call. Trimming pared 4 bases from V and 3 bases from J, leaving 9 bases between. CDR3 size: 13 residues. CDR1 is MDHEN and CDR2 is SYDVKM in the germline V gene. The CDR3: CASSSPFYTEAFF. Written as DNA, the CDR3 is TGTGCCAGCAGTTCCCCCTTCTACACTGAAGCTTTCTTT. Based on the CDR3 plus reference TRBV28 and TRBJ1-1, the full variable domain is DVKVTQSSRYLVKRTGEKVFLECVQDMDHENMFWYRQDPGLGLRLIYFSYDVKMKEKGDIPEGYSVSREKKERFSLILESASTNQTSMYLCASSSPFYTEAFFGQGTRLTVV.

The genes are TRBV2 and TRBJ2-5; D is uncertain. CDR3 length: 12 amino acids. V was shortened by 2 bases and J by 2 bases, with 3 bases between the two germline ends. CDR1 and CDR2 (germline): SNHLY, FYNNEI. The CDR3 loop is CASSEQQETQYF. DNA for the CDR3: TGTGCCAGCAGTGAACAGCAAGAGACCCAGTACTTC.

Only one count was recorded for this clone. This chain joins TRBV6-2 or TRBV6-3 and TRBJ1-5, with no clear D. Germline CDR1 and CDR2: MNHEY and SVGEGT. The CDR3 consists of 16 residues. Trimming cost V 1 base and J 6 bases, with 16 bases left between them. The DNA of the CDR3 is TGTGCCAGCAGTTACTGGCGTCCCAAGCGAGCTCAGCCCCAGCATTTT. It yields the protein CASSYWRPKRAQPQHF.

The chain is built from TRBV4-2 and TRBJ2-7, with D maybe TRBD2 (6 bases). Germline assignment: CDR1 LGHNA and CDR2 YNFKEQ. CDR3 size: 15 residues. The V gene lost 0 bases and the J gene lost 2 bases, with 11 bases spanning the gap. In DNA form, the CDR3 reads TGTGCCAGCAGCCAAGATGGGGGAGGTACCTACGAGCAGTACTTC. Protein sequence: CASSQDGGGTYEQYF.

About this clone: The identical CDR3 is also encoded by other nucleotide sequences in the sample. The DNA of the CDR3 is TGTGCCAGCAGACTATCCTACAATGAGCAGTTCTTC. As protein: CASRLSYNEQFF. This rearrangement joins TRBV12-3 or TRBV12-4 to TRBJ2-1; the D is unclear. CDR3 length equals 12 residues. The germline V and J ends were trimmed by 6 bases and 1 base, with 4 bases remaining between them.

The chain is built from TRBV5-1 and TRBJ2-7, with D possibly TRBD2 on 5 matching bases. CDR1 SGHRS and CDR2 YFSETQ come from the germline V gene. V was trimmed by 0 bases and J by 0 bases, leaving 7 bases between them. This CDR3 region has 14 residues. Written as DNA, the CDR3 is TGCGCCAGCAGCTTGGGGAGGAGCTCCTACGAGCAGTACTTC. Its translation: CASSLGRSSYEQYF.